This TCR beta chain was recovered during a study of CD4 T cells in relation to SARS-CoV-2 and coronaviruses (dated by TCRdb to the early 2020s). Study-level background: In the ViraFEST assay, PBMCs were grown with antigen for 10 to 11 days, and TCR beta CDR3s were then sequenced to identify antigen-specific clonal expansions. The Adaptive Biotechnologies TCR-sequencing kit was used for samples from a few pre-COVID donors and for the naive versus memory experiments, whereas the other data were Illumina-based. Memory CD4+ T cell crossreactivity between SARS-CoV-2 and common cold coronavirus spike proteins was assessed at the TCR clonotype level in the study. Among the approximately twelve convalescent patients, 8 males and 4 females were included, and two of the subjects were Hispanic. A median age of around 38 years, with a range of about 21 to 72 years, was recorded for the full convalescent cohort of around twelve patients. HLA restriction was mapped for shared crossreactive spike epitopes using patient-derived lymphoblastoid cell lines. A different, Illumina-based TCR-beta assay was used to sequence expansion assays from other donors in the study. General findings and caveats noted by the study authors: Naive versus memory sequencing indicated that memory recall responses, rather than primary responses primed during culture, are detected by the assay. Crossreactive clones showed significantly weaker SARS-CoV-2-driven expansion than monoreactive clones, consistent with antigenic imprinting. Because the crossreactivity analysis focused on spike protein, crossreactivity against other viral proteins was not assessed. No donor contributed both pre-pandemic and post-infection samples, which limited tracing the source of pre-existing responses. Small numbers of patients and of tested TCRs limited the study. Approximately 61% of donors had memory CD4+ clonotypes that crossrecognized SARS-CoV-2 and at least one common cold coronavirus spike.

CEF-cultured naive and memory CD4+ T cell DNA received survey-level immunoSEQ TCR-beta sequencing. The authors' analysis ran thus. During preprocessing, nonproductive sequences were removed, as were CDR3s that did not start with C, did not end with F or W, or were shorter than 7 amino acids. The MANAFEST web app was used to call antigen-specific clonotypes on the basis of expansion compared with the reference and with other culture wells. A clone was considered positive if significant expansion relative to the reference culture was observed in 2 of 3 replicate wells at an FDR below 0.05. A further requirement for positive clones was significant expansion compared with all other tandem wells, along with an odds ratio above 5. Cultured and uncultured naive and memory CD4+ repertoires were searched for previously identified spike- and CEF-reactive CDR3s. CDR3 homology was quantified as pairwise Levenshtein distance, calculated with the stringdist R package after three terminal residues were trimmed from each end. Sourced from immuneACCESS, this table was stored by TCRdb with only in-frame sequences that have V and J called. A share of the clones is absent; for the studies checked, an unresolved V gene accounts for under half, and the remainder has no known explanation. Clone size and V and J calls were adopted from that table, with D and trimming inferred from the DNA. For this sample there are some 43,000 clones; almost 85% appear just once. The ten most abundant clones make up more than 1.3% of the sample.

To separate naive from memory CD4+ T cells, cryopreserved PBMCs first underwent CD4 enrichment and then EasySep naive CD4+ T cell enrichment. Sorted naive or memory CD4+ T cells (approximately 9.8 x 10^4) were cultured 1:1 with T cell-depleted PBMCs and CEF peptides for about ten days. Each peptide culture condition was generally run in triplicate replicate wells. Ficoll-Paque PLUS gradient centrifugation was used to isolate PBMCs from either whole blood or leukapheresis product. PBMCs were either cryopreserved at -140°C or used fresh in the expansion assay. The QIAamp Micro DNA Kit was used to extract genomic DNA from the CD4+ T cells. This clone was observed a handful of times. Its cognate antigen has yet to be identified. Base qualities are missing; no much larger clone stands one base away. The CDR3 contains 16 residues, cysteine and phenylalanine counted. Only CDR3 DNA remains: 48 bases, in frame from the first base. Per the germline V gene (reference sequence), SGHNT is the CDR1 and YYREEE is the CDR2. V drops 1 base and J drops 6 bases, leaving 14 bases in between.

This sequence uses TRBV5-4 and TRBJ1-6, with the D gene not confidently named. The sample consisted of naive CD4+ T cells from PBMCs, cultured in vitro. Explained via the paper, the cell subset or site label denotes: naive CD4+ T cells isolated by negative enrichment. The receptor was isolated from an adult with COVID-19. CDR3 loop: CASSLTGILPNSPLHF. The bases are TGTGCCAGCAGCTTGACCGGGATTCTCCCTAATTCACCCCTCCACTTT.